These 10 T cell receptor beta chains share one sample of origin, sequenced in a study of CD8 T cells in ankylosing spondylitis. TCRdb recomputed calls from the 5' RACE reads with MiXCR, one row per CDR3 protein. The sample comprises 150,000 to 200,000 distinct CDR3 sequences, about 17% of which are singletons, and over 7.5% rests with the top ten. Specimen: blood, either unsorted or a sorted T cell fraction (not recorded which). These receptors all come from a male donor with ankylosing spondylitis or in good health (not recorded which).

This clonotype has only a few counts. The chain employs TRBV12-3 or TRBV12-4 and TRBJ2-1; D unresolved. Trimming took 3 bases from V and 0 from J, leaving 12 bases between them. This CDR3 has 16 residues. The CDR3 DNA reads as TGTGCCAGCAGTTTTGGCGTCAGGAGCTCCTACAATGAGCAGTTCTTC. It specifies CASSFGVRSSYNEQFF.

In DNA, the CDR3 is TGCAGCGTTCGCGGAGAAACGTCTAGCACAGATACGCAGTATTTT. This sequence encodes CSVRGETSSTDTQYF. The chain uses TRBV29-1 and TRBJ2-3, with D hard to call. The CDR3 spans 15 residues. Per the germline V gene, CDR1 is SQVTM and CDR2 is ANQGSEA. Trimming pared 5 bases from V and 0 bases from J, leaving 15 bases between.

This clonotype was counted at least ten times. The V gene is TRBV20-1, the J gene TRBJ2-7; 9 nucleotides line up with TRBD1. The CDR3 has 16 residues. Germline V gene sequence: CDR1 DFQATT, CDR2 SNEGSKA (reference sequence). V dropped 1 base and J dropped 6; count of bases not matched to a gene: 13. The CDR3 protein is CSARGRGQGAWGEQYF. CDR3 nucleotide sequence: TGCAGTGCTAGAGGGCGGGGACAGGGCGCCTGGGGCGAGCAGTACTTC.

The rearrangement joins TRBV3-1 to TRBJ2-1; D call uncertain. V was trimmed by 3 bases and J by 5 bases, leaving 8 bases between them. This CDR3 has 13 amino acids. The germline V gene encodes CDR1 LGHDT and CDR2 YNNKEL (reference sequence). Here the CDR3 reads CASSQPENNEQFF. CDR3 in DNA: TGTGCCAGCAGCCAGCCGGAAAACAATGAGCAGTTCTTC.

This clonotype has a handful of counts. The V and J genes are TRBV6-2 or TRBV6-3 and TRBJ2-1; 9 positions agree with TRBD2. V lost 0 bases and J lost 5; bases outside the gene matches: 5. In germline, CDR1 is MNHEY, CDR2 SVGEGT. The CDR3 extends over 16 amino acids. DNA of the CDR3: TGTGCCAGCAGTTACTCGATTCTAGCGGGAAACAATGAGCAGTTCTTC. Its protein product is CASSYSILAGNNEQFF.

This clonotype was seen repeatedly, ten times or more. V usage is TRBV20-1 and J usage is TRBJ2-5, with D possibly matching TRBD1 (6 bases). Germline assignment: CDR1 DFQATT and CDR2 SNEGSKA (reference sequence). Trimming pared 0 bases from V and 6 bases from J, leaving 17 bases between. CDR3 length: 15 residues. The CDR3 loop reads CSARDSGTSWKTQYF. As DNA, the CDR3 is TGCAGTGCTAGAGATTCCGGGACAAGTTGGAAGACCCAGTACTTC.

Many counts were recorded for this clonotype. The chain uses TRBV11-2 and TRBJ2-2; D call uncertain. CDR1 and CDR2 (germline): SGHAT, FQNNGV. Trimming removed 0 bases from V and 7 bases from J, with 12 bases in between. The length of the CDR3 is 15 residues. The CDR3 spells CASSLDVVANGELFF. The DNA of the CDR3 is TGTGCCAGCAGCTTAGATGTCGTTGCGAACGGGGAGCTGTTTTTT.

As regards this clonotype: The junction does not match germline at one end; this may be a read error. CDR3 protein: CASSPGAGGADTQYF. The DNA for the CDR3 is TGTGCCAGCAGCCCAGGCGCGGGAGGGGCAGATACGCAGTATTTT. The chain carries TRBV5-1 and TRBJ2-3; 9 positions match TRBD2. CDR3 length: 15 amino acids. Germline CDR1 and CDR2: SGHRS and YFSETQ. The variable domain in full, completed from reference TRBV5-1 and TRBJ2-3, reads KAGVTQTPRYLIKTRGQQVTLSCSPISGHRSVSWYQQTPGQGLQFLFEYFSETQRNKGNFPGRFSGRQFSNSRSEMNVSTLELGDSALYLCASSPGAGGADTQYFGPGTRLTVL.

The V gene is TRBV12-3 or TRBV12-4, the J gene TRBJ1-6; unclear D gene. Trimming took off 5 bases at V and 7 bases at J, with 9 bases between the two ends. The CDR3 has 13 residues. As DNA, the CDR3 is TGTGCCAGCAGTCCGGGCCCGAATTCACCCCTCCACTTT. Translation: CASSPGPNSPLHF.

This clonotype came up a few times. The V call is TRBV7-7, the J call TRBJ1-5; D is unclear. Looked up from germline, CDR1 is SSHAT and CDR2 is FNYEAQ (reference sequence). The CDR3 is 13 residues long. V lost 2 bases, J lost 4 bases, and 6 bases lay in between. This CDR3 reads CASSLSWNQPQHF. The DNA for the CDR3 is TGTGCCAGCAGCTTAAGTTGGAATCAGCCCCAGCATTTT.